The sequence of this T cell receptor beta chain was determined in a study of OX40 agonist ivuxolimab in advanced cancers. Across the whole study: Ivuxolimab, an agonistic anti-OX40 (CD134) antibody, was given to patients.

This clone showed up just once. Profiling relied on immunoSEQ multiplex PCR, and the TCRdb table lists in-frame clones only, not all of them. The sample contains 60,000 to 75,000 clones, around 88% of which appear only once. The starting material was CD4+ or CD8+ T cells sorted from blood, obtained in a trial of the OX40 agonist ivuxolimab. The receptor's source is an adult with an advanced solid tumor such as melanoma, head and neck, liver or kidney cancer.

The CDR3 reads CASSQTATGYGYTF. CDR3 DNA: TGTGCCAGCAGCCAGACAGCGACGGGCTATGGCTACACCTTC. This rearrangement joins TRBV7-9 to TRBJ1-2; perhaps TRBD1 as D (5 bases). CDR3 length: 14 amino acids. CDR1 is SEHNR, CDR2 FQNEAQ, per germline (reference sequence). V was shortened by 5 bases and J by 4 bases, with 14 bases between the two germline ends.